The source of this TCR beta chain is a study of CD8 T cells in cerebrospinal fluid in Alzheimer's disease. Study observations and caveats: Finding EBV-specific TCRs in cerebrospinal fluid does not show EBV causes Alzheimer's disease. Healthy subjects less often had a clone of at least 3% than Alzheimer's patients. The largest CSF clone was proportionally bigger in mild cognitive impairment or Alzheimer's disease than controls.

CSF cells underwent 10X single-cell V(D)J and 5' gene-expression profiling. TCRdb re-called the 10x single-cell sequencing reads and shows each CDR3 protein once, DNA omitted. This repertoire includes approximately 1,500 distinct CDR3 sequences. Germline CDR1 DFQATT, CDR2 SNEGSKA (reference sequence). CDR3 length: 13 residues. This clonotype is identified as medium-sized from frequency. Its antigen is not known. The clonotype was recovered from a human donor with Alzheimer's disease. Material for sequencing was cerebrospinal fluid. The genes are TRBV20-1 and TRBJ2-2; the D gene TCRdb calls, TRBD2, cannot be checked with no DNA. The CDR3 region is CSASWTSAGELFF.